The rows below give T cell receptor beta chains drawn from one sample of a study of blood T cells in healthy people across ages. TCRdb re-analysed the 5' RACE reads in MiXCR, keeping a single row per CDR3 protein. The repertoire consists of about 1.5 million distinct CDR3 sequences, with about 42% occurring once and the leading ten covering approximately 4%. Input material: blood. The receptors here all came from a woman between 18 and 30 years old in good health. CDR3s include the opening cysteine and the closing phenylalanine or tryptophan. A D gene is named only where the DNA matches it firmly. A clone size is listed for some rows: how often the clone was seen (once, few, many), or a class if it is expanded.

j_gene	len	abundance	v_gene	d_gene	CDR3aa	CDR3nt
TRBJ1-2	13	few	TRBV20-1	TRBD1	CSANDRANYGYTF	TGCAGTGCTAACGACAGGGCCAACTATGGCTACACCTTC
TRBJ2-3	14	-	TRBV3-1	-	CASSHYTITDTQYF	TGTGCCAGCAGCCACTACACTATCACAGATACGCAGTATTTT
TRBJ2-5	15	once	TRBV6-2/TRBV6-3	-	CASSYAGARKETQYF	TGTGCCAGCAGTTACGCGGGGGCCCGAAAAGAGACCCAGTACTTC
TRBJ2-1	16	-	TRBV6-2/TRBV6-3	-	CASSYSLLEPRNEQFF	TGTGCCAGCAGTTACTCGCTTCTAGAACCTCGGAATGAGCAGTTCTTC
TRBJ2-7	17	-	TRBV3-1	TRBD2	CASSQDWRSGSYNEQYF	TGTGCCAGCAGCCAAGATTGGCGTAGCGGGAGTTACAATGAGCAGTACTTC
TRBJ2-7	17	-	TRBV10-3	-	CAISDPPLEEFHYEQYF	TGTGCCATCAGTGACCCCCCCTTGGAAGAGTTCCACTACGAGCAGTACTTC
TRBJ2-3	14	-	TRBV7-9	-	CASRLQGGTDTQYF	TGTGCCAGCAGGTTACAGGGAGGCACAGATACGCAGTATTTT
TRBJ2-1	15	-	TRBV7-2	-	CASRSFAPAGNEQFF	TGTGCCAGCAGGTCTTTCGCCCCAGCGGGCAATGAGCAGTTCTTC
TRBJ2-7	13	few	TRBV28	-	CASSFSSNYEQYF	TGTGCCAGCAGTTTTTCCAGTAACTACGAGCAGTACTTC
TRBJ1-5	15	few	TRBV27	-	CASSSYTGRGQPQHF	TGTGCCAGCAGTTCCTACACAGGGAGAGGACAGCCCCAGCATTTT
TRBJ2-7	13	-	TRBV4-3	-	CASRLGISYEQYF	TGCGCCAGCAGACTCGGGATCTCCTACGAGCAGTACTTC
TRBJ2-7	16	-	TRBV28	TRBD1	CASRALRDSPTYEQYF	TGTGCCAGCAGGGCCCTGAGGGACAGCCCGACCTACGAGCAGTACTTC
TRBJ2-7	15	-	TRBV20-1	-	CSARGVGVTYNEQYF	TGCAGTGCTAGAGGGGTAGGAGTGACCTACAATGAGCAGTACTTC
TRBJ2-1	12	-	TRBV4-1	-	CASSPTRGEQFF	TGCGCCAGCAGCCCAACCCGGGGTGAGCAGTTCTTC
TRBJ1-5	14	-	TRBV6-2/TRBV6-3	TRBD1	CASSDLGQGSPQHF	TGTGCCAGCAGTGACCTGGGACAGGGGTCGCCCCAGCATTTT
TRBJ2-5	15	-	TRBV20-1	-	CSASSRGTAYNEQYF	TGCAGTGCTAGTTCCAGGGGAACCGCATACAATGAGCAGTACTTC
TRBJ2-1	14	-	TRBV5-5	-	CASSFLYMLSEQFF	TGTGCCAGCAGCTTCTTATACATGTTGAGTGAGCAGTTCTTC
TRBJ1-5	14	few	TRBV25-1	TRBD1	CASSGQGMGQPQHF	TGTGCCAGCAGCGGACAGGGCATGGGGCAGCCCCAGCATTTT
TRBJ2-5	16	few	TRBV6-1	TRBD2	CASTKGIAGGGETQYF	TGTGCCAGCACCAAGGGTATAGCGGGAGGAGGAGAGACCCAGTACTTC
TRBJ1-5	17	few	TRBV7-9	TRBD1	CASSQAPRRGRFQPQHF	TGTGCCAGCAGCCAGGCCCCTCGCAGGGGGAGATTTCAGCCCCAGCATTTT
TRBJ2-7	15	-	TRBV29-1	TRBD2	CSVDGLAGGTHEQYF	TGCAGCGTTGATGGTCTAGCGGGAGGAACCCACGAGCAGTACTTC
TRBJ1-2	11	-	TRBV7-7	-	CASSLRTAHTF	TGTGCTAGCAGCCTTAGGACGGCCCACACCTTC
TRBJ2-3	17	-	TRBV4-2	TRBD2	CASSQPPSGSSSDTQYF	TGTGCCAGCAGCCAGCCGCCTAGCGGGAGTTCTTCAGATACGCAGTATTTT
TRBJ2-3	15	few	TRBV27	-	CASSLVGLFTDTQYF	TGTGCCAGCAGTTTAGTAGGACTTTTCACAGATACGCAGTATTTT
TRBJ2-3	17	-	TRBV7-9	TRBD2	CVSSRTSGRRGSDTQYF	TGTGTCAGCAGCCGAACTAGCGGGAGAAGAGGTTCAGATACGCAGTATTTT
TRBJ2-1	17	-	TRBV20-1	TRBD2	CSAITRLAGSSHNEQFF	TGCAGTGCCATAACCCGACTAGCGGGTAGCTCCCACAATGAGCAGTTCTTC
TRBJ2-1	12	-	TRBV20-1	-	CSARSHGGEQFF	TGCAGTGCTAGATCCCACGGGGGTGAGCAGTTCTTC
TRBJ1-1	16	-	TRBV10-2	-	CASSETQGRANTEAFF	TGCGCCAGCAGTGAGACTCAGGGAAGGGCGAACACTGAAGCTTTCTTT
TRBJ2-5	13	-	TRBV30	-	CAWSVELLETQYF	TGTGCCTGGAGTGTGGAACTACTCGAGACCCAGTACTTC